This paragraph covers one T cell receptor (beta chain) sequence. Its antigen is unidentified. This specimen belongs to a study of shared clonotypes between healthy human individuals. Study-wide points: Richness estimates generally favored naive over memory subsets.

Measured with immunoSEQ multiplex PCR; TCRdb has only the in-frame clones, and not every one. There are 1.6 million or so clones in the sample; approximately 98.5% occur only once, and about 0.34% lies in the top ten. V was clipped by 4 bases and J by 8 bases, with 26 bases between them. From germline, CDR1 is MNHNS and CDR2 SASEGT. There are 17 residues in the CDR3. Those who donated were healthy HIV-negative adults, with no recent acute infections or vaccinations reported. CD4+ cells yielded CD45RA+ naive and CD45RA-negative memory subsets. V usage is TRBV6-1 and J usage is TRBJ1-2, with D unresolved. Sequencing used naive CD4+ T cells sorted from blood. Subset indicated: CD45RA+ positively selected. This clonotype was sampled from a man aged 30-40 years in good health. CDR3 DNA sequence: TGTGCCAGCAGTGTGGGAGGTGTGCAGGTACATTATCGGGGCTACACCTTC. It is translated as CASSVGGVQVHYRGYTF.